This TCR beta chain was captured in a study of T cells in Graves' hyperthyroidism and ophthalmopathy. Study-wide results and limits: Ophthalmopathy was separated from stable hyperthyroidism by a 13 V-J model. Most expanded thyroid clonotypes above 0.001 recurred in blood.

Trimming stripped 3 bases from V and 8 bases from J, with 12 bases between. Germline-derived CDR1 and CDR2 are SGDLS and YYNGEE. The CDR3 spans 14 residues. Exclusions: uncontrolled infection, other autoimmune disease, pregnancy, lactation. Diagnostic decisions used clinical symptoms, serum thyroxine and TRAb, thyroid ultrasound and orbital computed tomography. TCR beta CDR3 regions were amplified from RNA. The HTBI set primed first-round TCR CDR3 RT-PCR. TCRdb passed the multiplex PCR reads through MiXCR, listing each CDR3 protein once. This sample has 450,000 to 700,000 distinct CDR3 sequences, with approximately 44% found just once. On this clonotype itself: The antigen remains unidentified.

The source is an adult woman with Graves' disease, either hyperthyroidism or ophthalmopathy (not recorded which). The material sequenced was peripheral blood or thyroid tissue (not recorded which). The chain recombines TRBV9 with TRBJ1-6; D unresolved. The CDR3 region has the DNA TGTGCCAGCAGCGCGACACAAGGAGATTCACCCCTCCACTTT. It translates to CASSATQGDSPLHF.